This passage covers 32 T cell receptor beta chains from one sample sequenced in a study of cytomegalovirus exposure and HLA in healthy donors. The PCR made use of 60 Vbeta and 13 Jbeta primers. Here immunoSEQ multiplex PCR was the method, and the copy in TCRdb shows in-frame clones only, minus some. The data hold 100,000 to 150,000 clones, with roughly 80% observed a single time. The sequenced material came from PBMCs. These TCRs come from a boy between 5 and 17 years old in good health and CMV-seronegative.

This clone was detected a few times. The CDR3 sequence: CASSPSGRGEQYF. CDR3 coding DNA: TGTGCCAGCAGCCCCTCCGGGAGAGGCGAGCAGTACTTC. The chain joins TRBV14 to TRBJ2-7; D may be TRBD2 (6 bases). This CDR3 has 13 residues. Germline V lookup: CDR1 SGHDN, CDR2 FVKESK. The V gene lost 4 bases and the J gene lost 6 bases, with 13 bases spanning the gap.

The CDR3 sequence is CASSVGGSRSYNEQFF. The CDR3 nucleotides are TGTGCCAGCAGCGTAGGCGGGAGTCGGTCCTACAATGAGCAGTTCTTC. V is TRBV9 and J is TRBJ2-1, with 7 bases fitting TRBD2. Germline V gives CDR1 SGDLS, CDR2 YYNGEE. J was trimmed by 1 base and V by 0 bases; bases with no gene match: 4. CDR3 length: 16 residues.

V is TRBV4-2 and J is TRBJ2-1; possibly TRBD2 for D (6 bases). The germline gives CDR1 LGHNA, CDR2 YNFKEQ. The CDR3 totals 16 residues. Deletions cut 0 bases from V and 4 bases from J, with 13 bases between. Written as DNA, the CDR3 is TGTGCCAGCAGCCAAGATGGTCCGGGAGTGTACAATGAGCAGTTCTTC. Translating gives CASSQDGPGVYNEQFF.

This clone has just a few counts. This rearrangement joins TRBV2 to TRBJ2-3; D call uncertain. The CDR3 spans 12 residues. V was shortened by 9 bases and J by 4 bases, with 11 bases between the two germline ends. Germline V gene sequence: CDR1 SNHLY, CDR2 FYNNEI. The CDR3 loop is CARVSPADTQYF. CDR3 bases: TGTGCCAGAGTTTCCCCAGCAGATACGCAGTATTTT. Complete variable domain (other parts from reference TRBV2 and TRBJ2-3): EPEVTQTPSHQVTQMGQEVILRCVPISNHLYFYWYRQILGQKVEFLVSFYNNEISEKSEIFDDQFSVERPDGSNFTLKIRSTKLEDSAMYFCARVSPADTQYFGPGTRLTVL.

V and J are TRBV7-2 and TRBJ2-7, with D unresolved. The CDR3 has 12 amino acids. V dropped 3 bases and J dropped 0 bases, with 3 bases sitting between them. Per the germline V gene, CDR1 is SGHTA and CDR2 is FQGNSA. In nucleotides, the CDR3 is TGTGCCAGCAGCTTCAGCTCCTACGAGCAGTACTTC. It encodes CASSFSSYEQYF.

As for this clone: Different DNA sequences within this sample yield the same CDR3. The V gene is TRBV6-5, the J gene TRBJ2-3; unclear D gene. Germline CDR1 reads MNHEY; CDR2 reads SVGAGI. V gave up 3 bases and J gave up 2 bases, with 9 bases separating them. The CDR3 runs to 14 residues. The CDR3 DNA is TGTGCCAGCAGTTATGGCGGATCCACAGATACGCAGTATTTT. Its protein product is CASSYGGSTDTQYF.

V and J are TRBV6-5 and TRBJ2-7; TRBD1 is a possible D gene (6 bases). Germline loops: CDR1 MNHEY, CDR2 SVGAGI. With 6 bases removed from V and 3 bases from J, the gap between germline ends came to 12 bases. CDR3 length: 13 residues. CDR3 coding DNA: TGTGCCAGCAGCCGGACAGTCCTCTACGAGCAGTACTTC. It specifies CASSRTVLYEQYF.

This chain joins TRBV6-6 and TRBJ2-1, with 10 bases lining up with TRBD2. This CDR3 spans 15 amino acids. Germline CDR1 reads MNHNY; CDR2 reads SVGAGI (reference sequence). V lost 6 bases to trimming and J lost 2 bases; unmatched junction nucleotides: 4. The CDR3 sequence: CASSPSGSTYNEQFF. The CDR3 DNA reads TGTGCCAGCAGCCCTAGCGGGAGTACCTACAATGAGCAGTTCTTC.

The chain is built from TRBV5-4 and TRBJ2-3; 8 nucleotides agree with TRBD2. This CDR3 is 14 amino acids long. V lost 4 bases and J lost 6; bases outside the gene matches: 7. The germline CDR1 and CDR2 sequences are SGHNT and YYREEE (reference sequence). CDR3 in DNA: TGTGCCAGCAGCCTAGCGGGCCGAGGGGATACGCAGTATTTT. Amino acid sequence: CASSLAGRGDTQYF.

The rearrangement links TRBV4-1 to TRBJ2-1, with 7 bases identical to TRBD2. The CDR3 totals 16 residues. CDR1 is MGHRA and CDR2 is YSYEKL in the germline V gene. Trimming cost V 1 base and J 5 bases; bases outside gene matches: 8. CDR3 sequence reads: CASSQVSLARNNEQFF. The CDR3 DNA follows: TGCGCCAGCAGCCAAGTCTCACTAGCGAGGAACAATGAGCAGTTCTTC.

This chain uses TRBV6-1 with TRBJ1-1; 9 bases agree with TRBD1. Germline loops: CDR1 MNHNS, CDR2 SASEGT. The CDR3 has 14 residues. The trim removed 2 bases at V and 8 bases at J, leaving 6 bases unmatched. The CDR3 sequence: CASSESGQGLEAFF. For the CDR3, the DNA is TGTGCCAGCAGTGAATCGGGACAGGGATTAGAAGCTTTCTTT.

This clone was recorded only once. The chain links TRBV6-4 to TRBJ2-4, with TRBD1 matching over 9 bases. V shed 2 bases and J 7 bases; nucleotides not matched to a gene: 12. This CDR3 has 17 amino acids. In germline, CDR1 is MRHNA, CDR2 SNTAGT. CDR3 loop: CASSDQPLGQGGNIQYF. The CDR3 DNA follows: TGTGCCAGCAGTGACCAGCCCCTGGGACAGGGAGGGAACATTCAGTACTTC.

This clone was detected only a few times. The chain links TRBV19 to TRBJ2-5, with 8 bases that match TRBD2. The CDR3 has 14 amino acids. Germline V CDR1 and CDR2: LNHDA, SQIVND (reference sequence). V dropped 5 bases and J dropped 4; count of bases not matched to a gene: 6. CDR3 residues: CASSGQAGGETQYF. The CDR3 DNA reads as TGTGCCAGTAGTGGGCAGGCGGGGGGAGAGACCCAGTACTTC.

The chain carries TRBV18 and TRBJ2-3; 8 bases fit TRBD1. The V and J ends lost 3 bases and 4 bases, in that order; junction bases with no gene match: 15. CDR3 length: 18 residues. Germline V gives CDR1 KGHSH, CDR2 LQKENI. This CDR3 is CASSPASAGQGAPDTQYF. For the CDR3, the DNA is TGTGCCAGCTCACCCGCCTCAGCCGGACAGGGTGCGCCAGATACGCAGTATTTT.

This clone was seen only once. The J gene is TRBJ1-2, the V gene TRBV19; D not resolved. V shed 5 bases and J shed 4 bases, with 17 bases lying between them. The germline V gene encodes CDR1 LNHDA and CDR2 SQIVND (reference sequence). The CDR3 is 15 amino acids. CDR3 region: CASSPSPTGSYGYTF. The CDR3 DNA follows: TGTGCCAGTAGTCCGTCTCCGACGGGAAGCTATGGCTACACCTTC.

This clone was counted a few times. V usage is TRBV4-2 and J usage is TRBJ2-1; TRBD2 matches 12 bases. Germline trimming cut 1 base from V and 9 bases from J; bases unmatched to any gene: 7. Germline V gives CDR1 LGHNA, CDR2 YNFKEQ. The CDR3 spans 16 residues. The CDR3 sequence: CASSQGRLAGASEQFF. As DNA, the CDR3 is TGTGCCAGCAGCCAAGGACGACTAGCGGGAGCGAGTGAGCAGTTCTTC.

J is TRBJ1-1 and V is TRBV15; the D gene is possibly TRBD1 (5 bases). Germline V gives CDR1 LNHNV, CDR2 YYDKDF (reference sequence). This CDR3 has 14 residues. The V end was cut by 4 bases, the J end by 7 bases, with 16 bases between. CDR3 loop: CATSKGQVPLEAFF. CDR3 in DNA: TGTGCCACCAGCAAAGGACAAGTCCCCCTTGAAGCTTTCTTT.

This clone was seen once. The genes are TRBV13 and TRBJ2-5, with 9 bases that match TRBD2. This CDR3 region has 15 residues. The ends lost 0 bases at V and 2 bases at J; junction bases unmatched: 1. Germline CDR1 reads PRHDT; CDR2 reads FYEKMQ (reference sequence). CDR3 in amino acids: CASSLGSGGQETQYF. The CDR3 DNA sequence: TGTGCCAGCAGCTTAGGTAGCGGGGGTCAAGAGACCCAGTACTTC.

This clone was counted only a few times. The chain joins TRBV6-1 to TRBJ2-7, with TRBD2 matching over 11 bases. The trim removed 1 base at V and 0 bases at J, leaving 5 bases unmatched. Germline V gives CDR1 MNHNS, CDR2 SASEGT. This CDR3 has 17 residues. The CDR3 loop is CASSEGIAGGSSYEQYF. The DNA of the CDR3 is TGTGCCAGCAGTGAAGGAATAGCGGGAGGGAGCTCCTACGAGCAGTACTTC.

The genes are TRBV5-3 and TRBJ1-6; weak D call: TRBD1 (6 bases). Being an ORF, TRBV5-3 has a function that is uncertain. The CDR3 is 16 residues long. Trimming stripped 4 bases from V and 6 bases from J, with 17 bases between. CDR3 DNA: TGTGCCAGAAGCATCCACGGGGGGGCTTGTAATTCACCCCTCCACTTT. Protein sequence: CARSIHGGACNSPLHF.

The V and J genes are TRBV7-9 and TRBJ1-2, with a weak D call TRBD1 (5 bases). V was cut by 5 bases and J by 5 bases, with 6 bases left in between. Germline values: CDR1 SEHNR, CDR2 FQNEAQ (reference sequence). This CDR3 has 11 amino acids. The CDR3 loop is CASSRGYGYTF. In DNA, the CDR3 is TGTGCCAGCAGCCGGGGGTATGGCTACACCTTC.

This clone was observed once. This chain links TRBV30 with TRBJ1-2; D ambiguous. The V gene's germline CDR1 is GTSNPN and CDR2 SVGIG (reference sequence). V was trimmed by 1 base and J by 4 bases, leaving 13 bases between them. The CDR3 extends over 14 amino acids. CDR3 amino acids: CAWSAGRGSYGYTF. CDR3 DNA sequence: TGTGCCTGGAGTGCGGGCCGGGGATCCTATGGCTACACCTTC.

The chain couples TRBV5-6 to TRBJ2-2; 7 bases map to TRBD1. CDR1 and CDR2 (germline): SGHDT, YYEEEE. The ends lost 3 bases at V and 0 bases at J; junction bases unmatched: 5. The CDR3 is 16 residues long. Here the CDR3 DNA reads TGTGCCAGCAGCTCAACAGGGGAACCGAACACCGGGGAGCTGTTTTTT. Its protein is CASSSTGEPNTGELFF.

This clone was seen a handful of times. The rearrangement links TRBV5-1 to TRBJ1-4; unclear D gene. The ends were cut back, 0 bases at V and 4 bases at J, with 10 bases in the middle. This CDR3 is built from 15 residues. CDR1 is SGHRS and CDR2 is YFSETQ in the germline V gene. CDR3 nucleotide sequence: TGCGCCAGCAGCTTGGACCCGGGATATAATGAAAAACTGTTTTTT. It specifies CASSLDPGYNEKLFF. The variable domain in full, with the rest retrieved from reference TRBV5-1 and TRBJ1-4, is KAGVTQTPRYLIKTRGQQVTLSCSPISGHRSVSWYQQTPGQGLQFLFEYFSETQRNKGNFPGRFSGRQFSNSRSEMNVSTLELGDSALYLCASSLDPGYNEKLFFGSGTQLSVL.

The DNA of the CDR3 is TGCGCCAGCAGCCAGTCATTTCAGGGTACGGAGCAGCCCCAGCATTTT. Encoded protein: CASSQSFQGTEQPQHF. This chain links TRBV4-1 with TRBJ1-5; D possibly corresponds to TRBD1 (5 bases). This CDR3 spans 16 amino acids. Between the trimmed V and J ends, which lost 3 bases and 7 bases, there was a span of 19 bases. Germline CDR1 is MGHRA and CDR2 is YSYEKL.

The chain joins TRBV5-1 to TRBJ2-1, with D unresolved. The length of the CDR3 is 15 residues. Germline CDR1 and CDR2: SGHRS and YFSETQ. V was clipped by 0 bases and J by 0 bases, with 7 bases between them. CDR3 coding DNA: TGCGCCAGCAGCTTGGAGCGCGTCTCCTACAATGAGCAGTTCTTC. This gives the protein CASSLERVSYNEQFF.

The CDR3 DNA reads as TGTGCCAGCAGCACCCGGACTAGCGGTTTTTCGAACACCGGGGAGCTGTTTTTT. Its translation is CASSTRTSGFSNTGELFF. V gene TRBV7-9 combines with J gene TRBJ2-2; TRBD2 matches 10 bases. The junction had 9 bases not matched to a gene; V was cut back by 5 bases and J by 0 bases. The CDR3 runs 18 residues. Germline values: CDR1 SEHNR, CDR2 FQNEAQ (reference sequence).

The chain couples TRBV7-9 to TRBJ2-1; perhaps TRBD2 as D (6 bases). Per the germline V gene, CDR1 is SEHNR and CDR2 is FQNEAQ (reference sequence). The CDR3 consists of 13 residues. Deletions cut 3 bases from V and 7 bases from J, with 10 bases between. The CDR3 is CASSFAGWNEQFF. The CDR3 DNA reads as TGTGCCAGCAGCTTCGCGGGGTGGAATGAGCAGTTCTTC.

The V and J genes are TRBV5-1 and TRBJ2-5; 9 nucleotides match TRBD2. With V trimmed by 0 bases and J by 5 bases, 2 bases remained unmatched. There are 14 residues in the CDR3. Germline V lookup: CDR1 SGHRS, CDR2 YFSETQ. CDR3 loop: CASSLASGRETQYF. The CDR3 region has the DNA TGCGCCAGCAGCTTGGCCAGCGGGAGGGAGACCCAGTACTTC.

The chain employs TRBV11-3 and TRBJ2-7; no reliable D call. V was trimmed by 5 bases and J by 0 bases, leaving 11 bases between them. The CDR3 spans 14 residues. The V gene's germline CDR1 is SGHNT and CDR2 YENEEA. DNA of the CDR3: TGTGCCAGCAGCCTAGGAAAGAGCTCCTACGAGCAGTACTTC. Translating it yields CASSLGKSSYEQYF.

The chain joins TRBV30 to TRBJ1-1; weak D call: TRBD1 (5 bases). Germline assignment: CDR1 GTSNPN and CDR2 SVGIG (reference sequence). V lost 3 bases and J 1 base, leaving 12 bases between the germline ends. The CDR3 extends over 14 amino acids. In nucleotides, the CDR3 is TGTGCCTGGAGAAGCAGGGAAAGGAACACTGAAGCTTTCTTT. Translating gives CAWRSRERNTEAFF.

The V gene is TRBV7-8, the J gene TRBJ2-2; TRBD1 aligns across 8 bases. The ends lost 4 bases at V and 0 bases at J; junction bases unmatched: 4. Germline CDR1 SGHVS, CDR2 FQNEAQ. The CDR3 runs 16 residues. The CDR3 coding sequence is TGTGCCAGCAGCTCAGGGGGCAGGACGAACACCGGGGAGCTGTTTTTT. This gives the protein CASSSGGRTNTGELFF.